A single sample gave rise to the 14 T cell receptor beta chains below, sequenced in a study of Ad26.COV2.S vaccination and SARS-CoV-2 variants. Profiled with immunoSEQ multiplex PCR; TCRdb holds only in-frame clones, not every one. The table shows 380,000 or so clones, with around 82% occurring only once. Regarding treatment: some 20 received Ad26.COV2.S at low or high dose, single or two shots; about 5 received placebo; per-sample allocation not given. Samples came from day 63 after the first vaccine or placebo injection. This specimen was peripheral blood, taken in a trial of Ad26.COV2.S vaccine versus placebo. These receptors originate from a person between 18 and 65 years old who received the Ad26.COV2.S COVID-19 vaccine or a placebo.

The J gene is TRBJ2-2, the V gene TRBV6-5; D tentatively fits TRBD1 or TRBD2 (6 bases each). The germline V and J ends were trimmed by 8 bases and 4 bases, with 17 bases remaining between them. The CDR3 consists of 15 residues. CDR1 MNHEY and CDR2 SVGAGI come from the germline V gene. This CDR3 is CASLSGAAGTGELFF. As DNA, the CDR3 is TGTGCCAGCCTTTCGGGGGCCGCGGGCACCGGGGAGCTGTTTTTT.

This clone was counted only a few times. This chain links TRBV19 with TRBJ2-7; TRBD1 aligns across 7 bases. V was clipped by 5 bases and J by 4 bases; unmatched bases: 5. The CDR3 covers 13 residues. Germline V gene sequence: CDR1 LNHDA, CDR2 SQIVND (reference sequence). This CDR3 is CASSRDSLYEQYF. CDR3 DNA sequence: TGTGCCAGTAGTCGGGACAGCCTTTACGAGCAGTACTTC.

This clone came up once. The rearrangement uses TRBV12-3 or TRBV12-4 and TRBJ1-2; no reliable D call. The CDR3 covers 11 residues. V dropped 8 bases and J dropped 7 bases, with 11 bases sitting between them. CDR3 sequence reads: CASRRLAGYTF. In nucleotides, the CDR3 is TGTGCCAGCCGTAGGTTGGCTGGCTACACCTTC.

The CDR3 DNA follows: TGTGCCAGCAGCCCATTTGGGGATCAGCCCCAGCATTTT. It encodes CASSPFGDQPQHF. The gene calls are TRBV6-2 or TRBV6-3 and TRBJ1-5; unclear D gene. V lost 6 bases and J lost 5, with 11 bases in between. The CDR3 is made up of 13 amino acids. Looked up from germline, CDR1 is MNHEY and CDR2 is SVGEGT.

The chain combines TRBV5-1 with TRBJ2-2; no firm D call. The germline V gene has CDR1 SGHRS and CDR2 YFSETQ. V gave up 4 bases and J gave up 1 base, with 8 bases separating them. The CDR3 runs 14 residues. The CDR3 loop reads CASSQTVNTGELFF. The DNA of the CDR3 is TGCGCCAGCAGCCAGACCGTGAACACCGGGGAGCTGTTTTTT.

The chain employs TRBV3-1 (or the pseudogene TRBV3-2) and TRBJ1-6; perhaps TRBD1 as D (5 bases). The CDR3 has 14 residues. Germline loops: CDR1 LGHDT, CDR2 YNNKEL (reference sequence). The V end lost 6 bases, the J end lost 10 bases, and 16 bases lay between the germline ends. The CDR3 nucleotides read TGTGCCAGCAGGCTTCAGGGTGGTGGGTCACCCCTCCACTTT. Its translation: CASRLQGGGSPLHF.

This clone has a handful of counts. The genes are TRBV18 and TRBJ2-7, with D perhaps matching TRBD1 (6 bases). Germline V gene lookup returns CDR1 KGHSH and CDR2 LQKENI. CDR3 length: 15 amino acids. Trimming stripped 5 bases from V and 4 bases from J, with 18 bases between. The CDR3 sequence is CASSVRDNGAYEQYF. Here the CDR3 DNA reads TGTGCCAGCTCAGTCCGGGACAACGGAGCTTACGAGCAGTACTTC.

J is TRBJ1-2 and V is TRBV18; the D gene is possibly TRBD1 (6 bases). V lost 2 bases and J 3 bases, leaving 13 bases between the germline ends. Germline V gene sequence: CDR1 KGHSH, CDR2 LQKENI. There are 15 residues in the CDR3. CDR3 in amino acids: CASSPEGGADYGYTF. The CDR3 DNA follows: TGTGCCAGCTCACCAGAGGGGGGCGCGGACTATGGCTACACCTTC.

The rearrangement uses TRBV7-6 and TRBJ1-4; D is perhaps TRBD1 (6 bases). With 4 bases removed from V and 8 bases from J, the gap between germline ends came to 17 bases. The germline CDR1 and CDR2 sequences are SGHVS and FNYEAQ. The CDR3 extends over 15 amino acids. CDR3 bases: TGTGCCAGCAGCTGGCAGCCAGGGGTAAAGGAAAAACTGTTTTTT. Translation gives CASSWQPGVKEKLFF. Supplemented by reference TRBV7-6 and TRBJ1-4, the full variable domain reads GAGVSQSPRYKVTKRGQDVALRCDPISGHVSLYWYRQALGQGPEFLTYFNYEAQQDKSGLPNDRFSAERPEGSISTLTIQRTEQRDSAMYRCASSWQPGVKEKLFFGSGTQLSVL.

V usage is TRBV7-9 and J usage is TRBJ1-2; D is undetermined. The CDR3 totals 15 residues. V lost 5 bases and J 4 bases, leaving 17 bases between the germline ends. Per the germline V gene, CDR1 is SEHNR and CDR2 is FQNEAQ (reference sequence). This CDR3 is CASSTSGRTSYGYTF. The CDR3 bases are TGTGCCAGCAGCACATCCGGGAGGACTTCCTATGGCTACACCTTC.

In DNA form, the CDR3 reads TGTGCCAGCAGCCCACCCGGGCGATACGAGCAGTACTTC. Protein sequence: CASSPPGRYEQYF. V and J are TRBV6-5 and TRBJ2-7; D gene ambiguous. The CDR3 loop spans 13 amino acids. V lost 6 bases and J 4 bases, leaving 13 bases between the germline ends. Germline V CDR1 and CDR2: MNHEY, SVGAGI.

This clone came up once. This chain connects TRBV7-9 to TRBJ1-1; TRBD1 is a possible D gene (6 bases). V lost 0 bases and J 9 bases, leaving 11 bases between the germline ends. Per the germline V gene, CDR1 is SEHNR and CDR2 is FQNEAQ (reference sequence). The CDR3 covers 13 residues. The CDR3, as DNA: TGTGCCAGCAGCTTAGCGGACAGCACACAAGCTTTCTTT. It codes for CASSLADSTQAFF.

This chain connects TRBV7-8 to TRBJ1-5; the match to TRBD1 covers 9 bases. Per the germline V gene, CDR1 is SGHVS and CDR2 is FQNEAQ. With V trimmed by 4 bases and J by 3 bases, 7 bases remained unmatched. The CDR3 sequence is 16 residues long. The CDR3 DNA reads TGTGCCAGCAGCTCACAGGGGGCGGGTATCAATCAGCCCCAGCATTTT. Encoded protein: CASSSQGAGINQPQHF.

This sequence joins TRBV6-5 and TRBJ2-7; 7 bases are shared with TRBD1. This CDR3 comprises 12 residues. Germline V lookup: CDR1 MNHEY, CDR2 SVGAGI. V gave up 6 bases and J gave up 4 bases; unmatched junction bases: 3. The CDR3 DNA reads as TGTGCCAGCAGGGGACAGTCTTACGAGCAGTACTTC. This gives the protein CASRGQSYEQYF.